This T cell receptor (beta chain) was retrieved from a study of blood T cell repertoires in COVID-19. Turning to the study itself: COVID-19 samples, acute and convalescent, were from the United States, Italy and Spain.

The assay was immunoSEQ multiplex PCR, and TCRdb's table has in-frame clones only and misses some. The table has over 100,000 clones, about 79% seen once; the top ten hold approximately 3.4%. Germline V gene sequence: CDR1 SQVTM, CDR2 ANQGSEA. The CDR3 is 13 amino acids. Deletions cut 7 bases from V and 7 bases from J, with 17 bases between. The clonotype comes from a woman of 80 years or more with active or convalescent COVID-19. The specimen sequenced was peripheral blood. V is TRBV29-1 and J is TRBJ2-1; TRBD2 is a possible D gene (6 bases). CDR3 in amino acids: CSAGGGVGNEQFF. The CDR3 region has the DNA TGCAGCGCCGGGGGTGGCGTCGGGAATGAGCAGTTCTTC.